This T cell receptor (beta chain) derives from a study of OX40 agonist ivuxolimab in advanced cancers. TCRdb's copy holds only in-frame clones and misses some; the assay was immunoSEQ multiplex PCR. The sample has more than 60,000 clones, around 94% seen once; the top ten hold around 16%. To note about this clone: Its target is unknown.

Study outcomes and limitations: Circulating CD4+ and CD8+ T cells showed clonal expansion by week 6 at 0.1 to 3.0 mg/kg. In CD8+ T cells, expanded clones were on average more numerous than in CD4+.

Trimming took 4 bases from V and 6 from J, leaving 12 bases between them. CDR1 is SGHTA and CDR2 is FQGNSA in the germline V gene. The CDR3 covers 14 residues. The material sequenced was CD4+ or CD8+ T cells sorted from blood, taken in a trial of the OX40 agonist ivuxolimab. The TCR was taken from an adult with an advanced solid tumor such as melanoma, head and neck, liver or kidney cancer. The chain is built from TRBV7-2 and TRBJ2-2, with D possibly matching TRBD2 (5 bases). This CDR3 is CASSSTPGSGELFF. CDR3 coding DNA: TGTGCCAGCAGCTCCACCCCGGGGTCCGGGGAGCTGTTTTTT.